Listed here are 9 T cell receptor beta chains from one sample, sequenced in a study of vaccination effects on CD4 cells after COVID-19. Their target antigens are unknown. In the ViraFEST assay, antigen-specific CD4+ clonotypes were identified by expansion after peptide-pool stimulation. Investigators separated out CD4+ T cells once 9 to 11 days of culture had passed. The table came from immunoSEQ multiplex PCR; TCRdb's copy has only in-frame clones and leaves some out. The sample comprises 50,000 or so clones, roughly 80% of which are singletons, and approximately 2.4% rests with the top ten. Source: CD4+ T cells from PBMCs cultured with HCoV-229E spike peptides, taken before COVID-19 vaccination. The receptors derive from a human donor who received a COVID-19 vaccine.

The chain is built from TRBV6-5 and TRBJ2-7; D ambiguous. V dropped 2 bases and J dropped 2 bases, with 7 bases sitting between them. The CDR3 contains 13 residues. Germline CDR1 is MNHEY and CDR2 is SVGAGI. CDR3 sequence: CASSYKDPYEQYV. CDR3 nucleotide sequence: TGTGCCAGCAGTTACAAGGACCCCTACGAGCAGTACGTC.

This clone was recorded once. The rearrangement links TRBV10-3 to TRBJ2-1, with TRBD1 identical over 7 bases. This CDR3 has 13 amino acids. Per germline, CDR1 ENHRY and CDR2 SYGVKD. V gave up 10 bases and J gave up 2 bases; unmatched junction bases: 5. The CDR3 spells CATKRGPYNEQFF. The CDR3, as DNA: TGTGCCACCAAGAGGGGGCCCTACAATGAGCAGTTCTTC.

V gene TRBV10-3 combines with J gene TRBJ2-6, with 7 bases that match TRBD1. J lost 0 bases, V lost 4 bases, and 0 bases had no gene match. Looked up from germline, CDR1 is ENHRY and CDR2 is SYGVKD. This CDR3 is 15 amino acids long. The CDR3 nucleotides are TGTGCCATCAGTGCAGGGGGCTCTGGGGCCAACGTCCTGACTTTC. Translating it yields CAISAGGSGANVLTF.

This clone was observed a single time. The chain has TRBV5-1 and TRBJ2-1; D assignment may be TRBD1 or TRBD2 (6 bases each). The CDR3 covers 15 residues. Looked up from germline, CDR1 is SGHRS and CDR2 is YFSETQ. Trimming stripped 1 base from V and 6 bases from J, with 14 bases between. DNA for the CDR3: TGCGCCAGCAGCTTGATAGGGGGGCCGGGCAATGAGCAGTTCTTC. As protein: CASSLIGGPGNEQFF.

The chain carries TRBV5-1 and TRBJ2-2; D remains unclear. Germline V gene sequence: CDR1 SGHRS, CDR2 YFSETQ. The V gene lost 4 bases and the J gene lost 3 bases, with 10 bases spanning the gap. This CDR3 spans 14 amino acids. For the CDR3, the DNA is TGCGCCAGCAGCCTCGCCGTGGACACCGGGGAGCTGTTTTTT. It encodes CASSLAVDTGELFF.

The chain is built from TRBV18 and TRBJ2-3; the D is unclear. The V and J ends lost 5 bases and 0 bases respectively, with 9 bases between them. The CDR3 contains 14 residues. Germline lookup yields CDR1 KGHSH and CDR2 LQKENI. The CDR3 DNA is TGTGCCAGCTCAGAGGCCAGTAGCACAGATACGCAGTATTTT. Protein: CASSEASSTDTQYF. The full variable domain, rest sourced from reference TRBV18 and TRBJ2-3, is NAGVMQNPRHLVRRRGQEARLRCSPMKGHSHVYWYRQLPEEGLKFMVYLQKENIIDESGMPKERFSAEFPKEGPSILRIQQVVRGDSAAYFCASSEASSTDTQYFGPGTRLTVL.

The chain recombines TRBV28 with TRBJ1-2; 10 nucleotides agree with TRBD1. This CDR3 spans 14 amino acids. V shed 6 bases and J 7 bases; nucleotides not matched to a gene: 8. Germline CDR1 and CDR2: MDHEN and SYDVKM. The CDR3 here is CASRVTGQGFGYTF. The CDR3 bases are TGTGCCAGCAGGGTGACGGGACAGGGGTTTGGCTACACCTTC.

A few counts support this clone. The chain links TRBV4-2 to TRBJ1-3; the D is unclear. The CDR3 contains 15 residues. Trimming cost V 1 base and J 0 bases, with 7 bases left between them. Germline-derived CDR1 and CDR2 are LGHNA and YNFKEQ. The CDR3, as DNA: TGTGCCAGCAGCCAAGGAGTGGTCTCTGGAAACACCATATATTTT. This encodes CASSQGVVSGNTIYF.

This clone is a singleton in its sample. The CDR3 sequence: CAWTGRETGNTIYF. As DNA, the CDR3 is TGTGCCTGGACGGGCAGGGAGACTGGAAACACCATATATTTT. V gene TRBV30 combines with J gene TRBJ1-3, with TRBD1 as a possible D gene (5 bases). The germline CDR1 and CDR2 sequences are GTSNPN and SVGIG (reference sequence). CDR3 length equals 14 residues. V dropped 4 bases and J dropped 2 bases, with 12 bases sitting between them. The whole variable domain, remainder taken from reference TRBV30 and TRBJ1-3, is SQTIHQWPATLVQPVGSPLSLECTVEGTSNPNLYWYRQAAGRGLQLLFYSVGIGQISSEVPQNLSASRPQDRQFILSSKKLLLSDSGFYLCAWTGRETGNTIYFGEGSWLTVV.